This T cell receptor (beta chain) stems from a study of a mutant IDH1 vaccine in newly diagnosed glioma. Trimming took 5 bases from V and 5 from J, leaving 19 bases between them. The germline V gene has CDR1 SGHTS and CDR2 YDEGEE. This CDR3 comprises 15 residues. Time point reported: week 35, safety follow-up. It was 300 ug of mutant IDH1 20-mer peptide that made up each vaccine dose, given with topical imiquimod. Astrocytomas that were new, WHO grade 3 or 4, IDH1-mutant and ATRX-lost were present in the donors. Notes on this clone: Its target is not known.

Sequenced by immunoSEQ multiplex PCR; TCRdb stores in-frame clones only, minus some. The repertoire includes more than 55,000 clones, under 90% of them detected once, and about 4.1% sits in the top ten. The chain carries TRBV5-8 and TRBJ2-5, with D perhaps assigned TRBD1 or TRBD2 (5 bases each). Sample: PBMCs, taken from a glioma patient whose treatment included an IDH1 peptide vaccine. The TCR originated in a man aged 25 to 40 with glioma. CDR3 DNA sequence: TGTGCCAGCAGTTATGGGACGCTACCGGGGGAGACCCAGTACTTC. Its translation is CASSYGTLPGETQYF.